Below are 22 T cell receptor beta chains sequenced from a single sample in a study of cytomegalovirus exposure and HLA in healthy donors. Researchers ran the PCR with 60 Vbeta and 13 Jbeta primers. The repertoire was sequenced with immunoSEQ multiplex PCR; TCRdb's copy has only in-frame clones and lacks some. The data show more than 75,000 clones, 79% seen once. The specimen sequenced was PBMCs. These receptors were obtained from a woman in her thirties or forties in good health and CMV-seronegative.

This clone has only a few counts. This sequence joins TRBV16 and TRBJ1-4; no firm D call. With 1 base removed from V and 3 bases from J, the gap between germline ends came to 6 bases. Germline CDR1 KGHSY, CDR2 FQNENV. This CDR3 is 14 amino acids long. For the CDR3, the DNA is TGTGCCAGCAGCCAATTCTCCCCTAATGAAAAACTGTTTTTT. As protein: CASSQFSPNEKLFF.

The gene calls are TRBV9 and TRBJ2-2; 7 nucleotides line up with TRBD1. In germline, CDR1 is SGDLS, CDR2 YYNGEE. The CDR3 sequence is 14 residues long. After removal of 8 bases from V and 3 bases from J, the junction contained 7 bases not matched to a gene. CDR3 sequence reads: CASSAGGYTGELFF. CDR3 DNA sequence: TGTGCCAGTTCGGCAGGGGGTTACACCGGGGAGCTGTTTTTT.

About this clone: The junction does not match germline at one end; this may be a read error. This chain uses TRBV30 with TRBJ2-2, with a weak D call TRBD1 (6 bases). The CDR3 extends over 15 amino acids. Germline CDR1 is GTSNPN and CDR2 is SVGIG (reference sequence). The CDR3 bases are TGTGCCCGGAGTGGCTGGGGGCTTGTCACCGGGGAGCTGTTTTTT. It yields the protein CARSGWGLVTGELFF.

The chain is built from TRBV12-5 and TRBJ2-5, with D unresolved. V lost 5 bases and J lost 7, with 14 bases in between. The length of the CDR3 is 13 residues. Germline V lookup: CDR1 LGHNT, CDR2 FRNRAP. The CDR3 DNA sequence: TGTGCTAGTGGTAGCCTAGGTGCCTCGACCCAGTACTTC. This gives the protein CASGSLGASTQYF.

The rearrangement links TRBV6-5 to TRBJ2-7, with 8 bases matching TRBD2. Germline trimming cut 5 bases from V and 0 bases from J; bases unmatched to any gene: 3. CDR1 is MNHEY and CDR2 is SVGAGI in the germline V gene. This CDR3 spans 14 amino acids. CDR3 sequence: CASSPRGASYEQYF. In DNA, the CDR3 is TGTGCCAGCAGTCCGCGGGGGGCCTCCTACGAGCAGTACTTC.

The gene calls are TRBV28 and TRBJ1-1, with D uncertain. The CDR3 loop spans 14 amino acids. Germline values: CDR1 MDHEN, CDR2 SYDVKM. V lost 1 base, J lost 7 bases, and 13 bases lay in between. In DNA, the CDR3 is TGTGCCAGCAGTTTATCTGAGGTCCTGGGTGAAGCTTTCTTT. Translating gives CASSLSEVLGEAFF.

V is TRBV18 and J is TRBJ1-6, with 7 bases aligning to TRBD1. Germline CDR1 is KGHSH and CDR2 is LQKENI. Trimming removed 3 bases from V and 13 bases from J; junction bases left unmatched: 9. The CDR3 is 14 amino acids. The CDR3: CASSPMTGLGPLHF. As DNA, the CDR3 is TGTGCCAGCTCACCGATGACAGGGTTAGGCCCCCTCCACTTT.

The gene calls are TRBV7-9 and TRBJ2-2; 11 nucleotides agree with TRBD1. The J segment lost 6 bases and the V segment lost 7 bases, leaving 7 bases of the junction unmatched. The CDR3 spans 15 residues. Germline V CDR1 and CDR2: SEHNR, FQNEAQ (reference sequence). In DNA form, the CDR3 reads TGTGCCAGCAAATTTCCGGGACAGGGGGCCGGGGAGCTGTTTTTT. This codes for CASKFPGQGAGELFF.

J is TRBJ2-7 and V is TRBV12-5, with 8 positions matching TRBD1. This CDR3 has 14 amino acids. Germline values: CDR1 LGHNT, CDR2 FRNRAP. J was trimmed by 0 bases and V by 3 bases; bases with no gene match: 1. The CDR3, as DNA: TGTGCTAGTGGTTTAGGGACAGGCTCCTACGAGCAGTACTTC. It specifies CASGLGTGSYEQYF. The whole variable domain, remainder taken from reference TRBV12-5 and TRBJ2-7, is DARVTQTPRHKVTEMGQEVTMRCQPILGHNTVFWYRQTMMQGLELLAYFRNRAPLDDSGMPKDRFSAEMPDATLATLKIQPSEPRDSAVYFCASGLGTGSYEQYFGPGTRLTVT.

CDR3 residues: CASSMDTGAEAFF. As DNA, the CDR3 is TGTGCCAGCAGCATGGATACAGGGGCTGAAGCTTTCTTT. This chain links TRBV5-6 with TRBJ1-1; TRBD1 aligns across 7 bases. The germline gives CDR1 SGHDT, CDR2 YYEEEE. The trim removed 4 bases at V and 6 bases at J, leaving 6 bases unmatched. The CDR3 is 13 residues long.

V usage is TRBV29-1 and J usage is TRBJ1-2; 9 bases agree with TRBD1. The length of the CDR3 is 13 residues. V lost 3 bases, J lost 8 bases, and 7 bases stayed unmatched. The V gene's germline CDR1 is SQVTM and CDR2 ANQGSEA. CDR3 region: CSVDRTGAGGYTF. Written as DNA, the CDR3 is TGCAGCGTTGATCGGACAGGGGCGGGCGGCTACACCTTC.

This sequence joins TRBV5-4 and TRBJ2-7, with 7 bases that match TRBD1. Losses at the gene ends were 5 bases for V and 5 bases for J; bases not matched to a gene: 7. The length of the CDR3 is 13 residues. The V gene's germline CDR1 is SGHNT and CDR2 YYREEE (reference sequence). The CDR3 spells CASSRQGINEQYF. The CDR3 bases are TGTGCCAGCAGTAGACAGGGTATAAACGAGCAGTACTTC.

This clone has a single count. J is TRBJ1-6 and V is TRBV7-3; the D gene is possibly TRBD1 (5 bases). CDR1 is SGHTA, CDR2 FQGTGA, per germline. V was cut by 3 bases and J by 9 bases, with 12 bases left in between. The CDR3 is 14 residues long. CDR3 sequence reads: CASSLGPGGSPLHF. The CDR3 coding sequence is TGTGCCAGCAGCTTGGGACCGGGGGGTTCACCCCTCCACTTT.

The V gene is TRBV5-5, the J gene TRBJ1-1, with D maybe TRBD1 (6 bases). The CDR3 covers 12 residues. The V and J ends lost 5 bases and 7 bases respectively, with 12 bases between them. Germline lookup yields CDR1 SGHKS and CDR2 YYEKEE (reference sequence). For the CDR3, the DNA is TGTGCCAGCAGGTTGCAGGGGAATGAAGCTTTCTTT. This encodes CASRLQGNEAFF.

The chain carries TRBV5-1 and TRBJ2-7; a weak D match, TRBD1 (6 bases). From germline, CDR1 is SGHRS and CDR2 YFSETQ. V was clipped by 5 bases and J by 6 bases, with 18 bases between them. CDR3 length: 14 residues. CDR3: CASSIGTPLGEQYF. CDR3 in DNA: TGCGCCAGCAGTATCGGGACACCCTTAGGCGAGCAGTACTTC.

The chain uses TRBV14 and TRBJ2-3, with 11 nucleotides matching TRBD1. The germline CDR1 and CDR2 sequences are SGHDN and FVKESK. This CDR3 contains 17 residues. V was pared by 6 bases and J by 2 bases, with 10 bases of the junction left unmatched. The CDR3 nucleotides read TGTGCCAGCAGTCATCGGCGGACAGGGGGCAACACAGATACGCAGTATTTT. It encodes CASSHRRTGGNTDTQYF.

Only a few counts were recorded for this clone. This chain joins TRBV7-8 and TRBJ2-7; 7 bases align to TRBD1. CDR1 and CDR2 from the germline V gene are SGHVS and FQNEAQ. With 2 bases clipped from V and 1 base from J, the junction kept 5 bases outside the gene matches. The CDR3 is made up of 15 amino acids. The CDR3 DNA reads TGTGCCAGCAGCTTAAGGTCGACAGGGTCCTACGAGCAGTACTTC. It codes for CASSLRSTGSYEQYF.

The chain employs TRBV9 and TRBJ1-2; no clear D gene. V was trimmed by 0 bases and J by 3 bases, leaving 12 bases between them. The CDR3 length is 15 residues. CDR1 and CDR2 (germline): SGDLS, YYNGEE. Here the CDR3 DNA reads TGTGCCAGCAGCGTAGGTCAGCCCGGGGACTATGGCTACACCTTC. It encodes CASSVGQPGDYGYTF. Filled out from reference TRBV9 and TRBJ1-2, the complete variable domain reads DSGVTQTPKHLITATGQRVTLRCSPRSGDLSVYWYQQSLDQGLQFLIQYYNGEERAKGNILERFSAQQFPDLHSELNLSSLELGDSALYFCASSVGQPGDYGYTFGSGTRLTVV.

V gene TRBV7-9 combines with J gene TRBJ2-5; 7 bases align to TRBD1. Germline V gene lookup returns CDR1 SEHNR and CDR2 FQNEAQ (reference sequence). There are 16 residues in the CDR3. Trimming removed 5 bases from V and 0 bases from J; junction bases left unmatched: 9. The CDR3 sequence: CASSRQGKGHQETQYF. CDR3 coding DNA: TGTGCCAGCAGCCGACAGGGAAAGGGTCACCAAGAGACCCAGTACTTC.

CDR3 loop: CASSPRPAGETQYF. The CDR3 DNA reads as TGTGCCAGCAGCCCCCGTCCGGCAGGGGAGACCCAGTACTTC. This rearrangement joins TRBV9 to TRBJ2-5; D perhaps matches TRBD1 (5 bases). The germline CDR1 and CDR2 sequences are SGDLS and YYNGEE. Trimming removed 4 bases at V and 5 bases at J, with 15 bases between. This CDR3 is 14 amino acids long.

The rearrangement uses TRBV9 and TRBJ2-7, with 9 positions matching TRBD1. This CDR3 is built from 14 residues. Germline CDR1 SGDLS, CDR2 YYNGEE. J gave up 3 bases and V 3 bases, and 4 bases lay outside the gene matches. The CDR3 loop reads CASSASTGGYEQYF. In DNA form, the CDR3 reads TGTGCCAGCAGCGCCTCGACAGGGGGCTACGAGCAGTACTTC.

The chain combines TRBV14 with TRBJ1-6; 7 bases match TRBD1. V lost 4 bases and J lost 10; bases outside the gene matches: 16. The germline V gene encodes CDR1 SGHDN and CDR2 FVKESK. The CDR3 is 17 residues long. The CDR3 bases are TGTGCCAGCAGCCCGCGACAGGGCAGATTGAAGGGGTCACCCCTCCACTTT. Translation gives CASSPRQGRLKGSPLHF.